Below, 14 T cell receptor beta chains from the same sample are listed, as sequenced in a study of cytomegalovirus exposure and HLA in healthy donors. Use of 60 Vbeta and 13 Jbeta primers characterized the PCR. Here immunoSEQ multiplex PCR was the method, and the copy in TCRdb shows in-frame clones only, minus some. The sample holds about 200,000 clones, 70% to 85% seen once. The source material was PBMCs. These TCRs come from a male donor in good health and CMV-seronegative.

The V gene is TRBV25-1, the J gene TRBJ2-1; 9 bases match TRBD2. Per the germline V gene, CDR1 is MGHDK and CDR2 is SYGVNS. V lost 1 base to trimming and J lost 6 bases; unmatched junction nucleotides: 4. The CDR3 covers 15 residues. This CDR3 reads CASSELTSGANEQFF. CDR3 DNA: TGTGCCAGCAGTGAATTGACTAGCGGAGCCAATGAGCAGTTCTTC.

The chain combines TRBV28 with TRBJ1-1; unclear D gene. The CDR3 loop spans 12 amino acids. Trimming pared 6 bases from V and 3 bases from J, leaving 8 bases between. Germline V lookup: CDR1 MDHEN, CDR2 SYDVKM. CDR3 residues: CASRVQYTEAFF. The CDR3 bases are TGTGCCAGCAGGGTTCAGTACACTGAAGCTTTCTTT.

The chain couples TRBV27 to TRBJ2-7; tentative D call: TRBD2 (5 bases). V was cut by 6 bases and J by 3 bases, with 15 bases left in between. CDR1 is MNHEY and CDR2 is SMNVEV in the germline V gene (reference sequence). CDR3 size: 14 residues. This CDR3 is CASSWSGRNYEQYF. CDR3 coding DNA: TGTGCCAGCAGCTGGAGCGGAAGAAACTACGAGCAGTACTTC.

This chain joins TRBV5-1 and TRBJ1-3, with D perhaps TRBD1 (6 bases). V dropped 2 bases and J dropped 0 bases, with 18 bases sitting between them. Germline CDR1 SGHRS, CDR2 YFSETQ. There are 18 residues in the CDR3. The CDR3 loop reads CASSFRGRGTSSGNTIYF. The CDR3 bases are TGCGCCAGCAGCTTTCGTGGGAGGGGGACTAGCTCTGGAAACACCATATATTTT.

This sequence joins TRBV18 and TRBJ1-5, with no clear D. The germline gives CDR1 KGHSH, CDR2 LQKENI. V lost 2 bases and J lost 4, with 6 bases in between. The CDR3 has 13 amino acids. CDR3 in amino acids: CASSPAGNQPQHF. DNA for the CDR3: TGTGCCAGCTCACCAGCAGGAAATCAGCCCCAGCATTTT.

The chain joins TRBV28 to TRBJ2-1; the D gene is possibly TRBD1 (6 bases). Germline V gene data show CDR1 as MDHEN and CDR2 as SYDVKM. The CDR3 runs 15 residues. Trimming cost V 4 bases and J 6 bases, with 16 bases left between them. Here the CDR3 reads CASSSGTQVSNEQFF. The CDR3 DNA sequence: TGTGCCAGCAGTTCCGGGACACAGGTTAGCAATGAGCAGTTCTTC.

V and J are TRBV29-1 and TRBJ2-5, with 8 bases aligning to TRBD2. From germline, CDR1 is SQVTM and CDR2 ANQGSEA. V shed 7 bases and J 4 bases; nucleotides not matched to a gene: 5. The CDR3 is made up of 12 amino acids. The CDR3 DNA reads as TGCAGCGCTCTCCTAGCGGGAGAGACCCAGTACTTC. Its translation: CSALLAGETQYF. The whole variable domain, remainder taken from reference TRBV29-1 and TRBJ2-5, is SAVISQKPSRDICQRGTSLTIQCQVDSQVTMMFWYRQQPGQSLTLIATANQGSEATYESGFVIDKFPISRPNLTFSTLTVSNMSPEDSSIYLCSALLAGETQYFGPGTRLLVL.

J is TRBJ2-7 and V is TRBV29-1; TRBD2 matches at 9 bases. The CDR3 is 13 amino acids. Germline V gives CDR1 SQVTM, CDR2 ANQGSEA. The V and J ends lost 4 bases and 3 bases, in that order; junction bases with no gene match: 4. DNA of the CDR3: TGCAGCGTTGGGCTAGCGGGAATCTACGAGCAGTACTTC. Protein: CSVGLAGIYEQYF.

The chain has TRBV2 and TRBJ2-2; 7 bases match TRBD2. The V and J ends lost 4 bases and 7 bases, in that order; junction bases with no gene match: 6. The germline V gene has CDR1 SNHLY and CDR2 FYNNEI. The CDR3 sequence is 14 residues long. The CDR3 sequence: CASSVQREVGELFF. The DNA of the CDR3 is TGTGCCAGCAGTGTCCAGCGGGAAGTCGGGGAGCTGTTTTTT.

This chain uses TRBV11-2 with TRBJ2-7; D uncertain. Germline CDR1 SGHAT, CDR2 FQNNGV. CDR3 length equals 14 residues. With 3 bases removed from V and 4 bases from J, the gap between germline ends came to 13 bases. The CDR3 DNA reads as TGTGCCAGCAGCTTCACCAGCGCGGTATACGAGCAGTACTTC. Residues: CASSFTSAVYEQYF.

The V call is TRBV7-9, the J call TRBJ2-5; maybe TRBD2 (6 bases). CDR1 is SEHNR and CDR2 is FQNEAQ in the germline V gene (reference sequence). There are 15 residues in the CDR3. Trimming stripped 2 bases from V and 2 bases from J, with 12 bases between. The CDR3 sequence is CASSLLGGVQETQYF. The CDR3 nucleotides are TGTGCCAGCAGCTTATTGGGCGGGGTGCAAGAGACCCAGTACTTC. Supplemented by reference TRBV7-9 and TRBJ2-5, the full variable domain reads DTGVSQNPRHKITKRGQNVTFRCDPISEHNRLYWYRQTLGQGPEFLTYFQNEAQLEKSRLLSDRFSAERPKGSFSTLEIQRTEQGDSAMYLCASSLLGGVQETQYFGPGTRLLVL.

The genes are TRBV28 and TRBJ1-4; 9 bases agree with TRBD1. In germline, CDR1 is MDHEN, CDR2 SYDVKM. CDR3 size: 14 residues. Trimming took 6 bases from V and 8 from J; bases not matched to a gene: 7. The CDR3 DNA reads TGTGCCAGCAGCCTGGGACAGGGAGGGGAAAAACTGTTTTTT. It codes for CASSLGQGGEKLFF.

J is TRBJ1-5 and V is TRBV10-3; D is uncertain. The CDR3 spans 12 residues. Germline CDR1 is ENHRY and CDR2 is SYGVKD. The V end was cut by 0 bases, the J end by 6 bases, with 3 bases between. DNA for the CDR3: TGTGCCATCAGTGAGTCCAGTCAGCCCCAGCATTTT. As protein: CAISESSQPQHF.

CDR3 protein: CASSSSRTGELFF. CDR3 DNA: TGTGCCAGCAGCTCCTCTAGAACCGGGGAGCTGTTTTTT. The chain carries TRBV7-2 and TRBJ2-2; the D is unclear. V lost 4 bases and J lost 5, with 8 bases in between. Germline V gives CDR1 SGHTA, CDR2 FQGNSA. This CDR3 contains 13 residues.